These 18 T cell receptor beta chains were all obtained from the same sample, sequenced in a study of blood T cell repertoires in COVID-19. Produced via immunoSEQ multiplex PCR; TCRdb's table is partial and in-frame only. The table lists roughly 340,000 clones, around 87% of them singletons. Sequenced input: PBMCs or T cells enriched from blood (not recorded which). All receptors come from a man aged 35-49 years in a cohort exposed to, infected with or recovered from COVID-19 (not recorded which).

The chain links TRBV5-1 to TRBJ1-3; the D is unclear. V was shortened by 4 bases and J by 0 bases, with 8 bases between the two germline ends. Per germline, CDR1 SGHRS and CDR2 YFSETQ. The CDR3 contains 14 residues. The CDR3 bases are TGCGCCAGCAGCGAGGGCCTCTCTGGAAACACCATATATTTT. Translation: CASSEGLSGNTIYF.

The J gene is TRBJ1-2, the V gene TRBV14; D not certain. V shed 2 bases and J shed 8 bases, with 12 bases lying between them. The CDR3 is made up of 13 amino acids. CDR1 SGHDN and CDR2 FVKESK come from the germline V gene. This chain's CDR3 is CASSQSPGNGYTF. CDR3 in DNA: TGTGCCAGCAGCCAATCCCCCGGGAACGGCTACACCTTC.

The rearrangement joins TRBV27 to TRBJ2-2, with 7 bases identical to TRBD2. This CDR3 spans 15 amino acids. Germline V gives CDR1 MNHEY, CDR2 SMNVEV (reference sequence). The junction had 5 bases not matched to a gene; V was cut back by 6 bases and J by 1 base. The CDR3 loop reads CASRASGGNTGELFF. Written as DNA, the CDR3 is TGTGCCAGCAGGGCTAGCGGAGGGAACACCGGGGAGCTGTTTTTT.

The J gene is TRBJ2-1, the V gene TRBV5-1, with 8 bases matching TRBD1. This CDR3 contains 16 residues. Trimming cost V 7 bases and J 3 bases; bases outside gene matches: 12. Germline V gives CDR1 SGHRS, CDR2 YFSETQ. CDR3 sequence: CASRQRQGFSYNEQFF. The CDR3, as DNA: TGCGCCAGCCGCCAACGACAGGGGTTCAGCTACAATGAGCAGTTCTTC.

The rearrangement links TRBV2 to TRBJ1-2; D ambiguous. V lost 6 bases, J lost 6 bases, and 20 bases lay in between. The CDR3 has 15 residues. Germline V CDR1 and CDR2: SNHLY, FYNNEI. CDR3 nucleotide sequence: TGTGCCAGCAGAGCTGGGAGTCAGCCAGTGAATGGCTACACCTTC. Translation: CASRAGSQPVNGYTF.

V usage is TRBV6-5 and J usage is TRBJ2-1; tentatively, D is TRBD2 (6 bases). The CDR3 is 14 amino acids. Germline V gene data show CDR1 as MNHEY and CDR2 as SVGAGI. Trimming removed 7 bases at V and 2 bases at J, with 12 bases between. CDR3 sequence reads: CASTGGLTYNEQFF. CDR3 DNA sequence: TGTGCCAGCACGGGCGGACTAACCTACAATGAGCAGTTCTTC.

The rearrangement uses TRBV2 and TRBJ1-1; TRBD1 might be the D (6 bases). The ends were cut back, 4 bases at V and 1 base at J, with 10 bases in the middle. The CDR3 consists of 14 residues. Germline V gene sequence: CDR1 SNHLY, CDR2 FYNNEI. CDR3 sequence (DNA): TGTGCCAGCAGTGTCGCAGGGGCGAACACTGAAGCTTTCTTT. This gives the protein CASSVAGANTEAFF. Supplemented by reference TRBV2 and TRBJ1-1, the full variable domain reads EPEVTQTPSHQVTQMGQEVILRCVPISNHLYFYWYRQILGQKVEFLVSFYNNEISEKSEIFDDQFSVERPDGSNFTLKIRSTKLEDSAMYFCASSVAGANTEAFFGQGTRLTVV.

CDR3 DNA: TGCGCCAGCAGCTTGACCACAGGGAGCTCCTACAATGAGCAGTTCTTC. It specifies CASSLTTGSSYNEQFF. The V call is TRBV5-1, the J call TRBJ2-1; D is perhaps TRBD1 (6 bases). The CDR3 totals 16 residues. V was clipped by 1 base and J by 0 bases, with 11 bases between them. From germline, CDR1 is SGHRS and CDR2 YFSETQ.

This chain links TRBV5-5 with TRBJ2-7; 8 bases map to TRBD1. Germline CDR1 and CDR2: SGHKS and YYEKEE (reference sequence). CDR3 size: 15 residues. With V trimmed by 4 bases and J by 0 bases, 6 bases remained unmatched. The CDR3 region is CASSEIQGASYEQYF. The DNA for the CDR3 is TGTGCCAGCAGCGAAATCCAGGGGGCCTCCTACGAGCAGTACTTC.

The chain uses TRBV4-2 and TRBJ2-1, with D possibly being TRBD2 (5 bases). The germline V gene has CDR1 LGHNA and CDR2 YNFKEQ. The CDR3 totals 20 residues. Trimming cost V 0 bases and J 0 bases, with 21 bases left between them. The DNA for the CDR3 is TGTGCCAGCAGCCAAGATCTCGGGCGGGCAGCCCAGAGCTCCTACAATGAGCAGTTCTTC. As protein: CASSQDLGRAAQSSYNEQFF.

This rearrangement joins TRBV28 to TRBJ1-5, with D possibly matching TRBD1 (6 bases). Trimming took off 7 bases at V and 2 bases at J, with 15 bases between the two ends. The CDR3 extends over 15 amino acids. Germline CDR1 reads MDHEN; CDR2 reads SYDVKM. The CDR3 bases are TGTGCCAGCAACCTTGGGGGGGCCGGCAATCAGCCCCAGCATTTT. Its protein product is CASNLGGAGNQPQHF.

This chain joins TRBV30 and TRBJ2-3; TRBD1 aligns across 8 bases. V shed 8 bases, J shed 4 bases, and the junction held 8 bases outside the gene matches. In germline, CDR1 is GTSNPN, CDR2 SVGIG (reference sequence). The CDR3 spans 13 residues. The CDR3 is CATTGQGPDTQYF. The CDR3, as DNA: TGTGCCACCACCGGACAGGGCCCAGATACGCAGTATTTT.

In regard to this clone: A read error may produce the germline difference seen at one junction end. The V call is TRBV2, the J call TRBJ1-2, with TRBD1 matching over 7 bases. The CDR3 consists of 13 residues. CDR1 and CDR2 from the germline V gene are SNHLY and FYNNEI. The CDR3 coding sequence is TGTGCCAGTCAAGAAGGGGGCTTCGGAGGGACCGAATTC. This encodes CASQEGGFGGTEF.

Only one count was recorded for this clone. The rearrangement links TRBV27 to TRBJ2-7; TRBD1 might be the D (6 bases). V was trimmed by 4 bases and J by 0 bases, leaving 16 bases between them. The V gene's germline CDR1 is MNHEY and CDR2 SMNVEV (reference sequence). This CDR3 has 16 residues. The CDR3 loop reads CASSSHRTGSSYEQYF. DNA for the CDR3: TGTGCCAGCAGTTCCCACCGTACAGGGTCCTCCTACGAGCAGTACTTC.

The CDR3 protein is CSAFGETQYF. For the CDR3, the DNA is TGCAGTGCGTTTGGCGAGACCCAGTACTTC. The chain recombines TRBV20-1 with TRBJ2-5; D is unresolved. The CDR3 length is 10 residues. Germline V gene sequence: CDR1 DFQATT, CDR2 SNEGSKA (reference sequence). V lost 6 bases, J lost 5 bases, and 7 bases lay in between.

The chain combines TRBV29-1 with TRBJ2-2; a possible D gene is TRBD1 (6 bases). The CDR3 has 16 amino acids. Trimming stripped 1 base from V and 4 bases from J, with 16 bases between. The germline V gene has CDR1 SQVTM and CDR2 ANQGSEA. Here the CDR3 DNA reads TGCAGCGTTGAAGGGGTGGGGGCCGTCGGCACCGGGGAGCTGTTTTTT. It encodes CSVEGVGAVGTGELFF.

This chain's CDR3 is CASSLTWDRGYEQYF. DNA for the CDR3: TGCGCCAGCAGCTTAACATGGGACAGGGGGTACGAGCAGTACTTC. This rearrangement joins TRBV5-1 to TRBJ2-7; 11 nucleotides agree with TRBD1. The CDR3 loop spans 15 amino acids. V lost 2 bases and J lost 4; bases outside the gene matches: 5. Germline CDR1 is SGHRS and CDR2 is YFSETQ.

The chain uses TRBV18 and TRBJ2-3; unclear D gene. The CDR3 is 15 amino acids. V lost 0 bases and J 0 bases, leaving 7 bases between the germline ends. From germline, CDR1 is KGHSH and CDR2 LQKENI. The CDR3 reads CASSPPSQSTDTQYF. The CDR3 DNA follows: TGTGCCAGCTCACCACCGTCACAGAGCACAGATACGCAGTATTTT.